This T cell receptor beta chain was observed in a study of blood T cell repertoires in COVID-19. Overall study context: Sources were T cells, B-cell-depleted T cells, or PBMCs; the material itself was cDNA or gDNA.

Germline CDR1 is SEHNR and CDR2 is FQNEAQ (reference sequence). The ends lost 5 bases at V and 4 bases at J; junction bases unmatched: 7. CDR3 size: 14 residues. TCRdb's copy holds only in-frame clones and misses some; the assay was immunoSEQ multiplex PCR. The table lists approximately 65,000 clones, around 80% of them singletons. Sequenced: peripheral blood. The chain joins TRBV7-9 to TRBJ1-1; 7 bases fit TRBD1. This clonotype was sampled from a man aged 55 to 69 with acute or convalescent COVID-19. The CDR3 region is CASSTRQGGTEAFF. In nucleotides, the CDR3 is TGTGCCAGCAGCACCCGACAGGGCGGCACTGAAGCTTTCTTT. Full variable domain (missing parts from reference TRBV7-9 and TRBJ1-1): DTGVSQNPRHKITKRGQNVTFRCDPISEHNRLYWYRQTLGQGPEFLTYFQNEAQLEKSRLLSDRFSAERPKGSFSTLEIQRTEQGDSAMYLCASSTRQGGTEAFFGQGTRLTVV.